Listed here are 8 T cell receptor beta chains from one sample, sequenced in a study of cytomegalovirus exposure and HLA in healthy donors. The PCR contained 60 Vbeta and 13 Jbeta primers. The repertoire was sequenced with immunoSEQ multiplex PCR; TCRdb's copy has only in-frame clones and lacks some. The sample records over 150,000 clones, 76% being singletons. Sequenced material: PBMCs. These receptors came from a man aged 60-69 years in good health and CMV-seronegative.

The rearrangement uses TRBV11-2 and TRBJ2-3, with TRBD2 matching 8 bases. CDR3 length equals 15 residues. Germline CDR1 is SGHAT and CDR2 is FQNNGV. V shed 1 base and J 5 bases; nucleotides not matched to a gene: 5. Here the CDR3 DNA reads TGTGCCAGCAGCTTAGGACCCCTAGCGGGAGATACGCAGTATTTT. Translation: CASSLGPLAGDTQYF.

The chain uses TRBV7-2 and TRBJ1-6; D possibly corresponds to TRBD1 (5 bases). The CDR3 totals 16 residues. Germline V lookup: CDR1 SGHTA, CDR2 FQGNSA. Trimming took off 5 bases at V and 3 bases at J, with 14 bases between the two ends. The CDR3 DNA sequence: TGTGCCAGCAGCCAAAGGGGTAGAGTCTATAATTCACCCCTCCACTTT. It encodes CASSQRGRVYNSPLHF.

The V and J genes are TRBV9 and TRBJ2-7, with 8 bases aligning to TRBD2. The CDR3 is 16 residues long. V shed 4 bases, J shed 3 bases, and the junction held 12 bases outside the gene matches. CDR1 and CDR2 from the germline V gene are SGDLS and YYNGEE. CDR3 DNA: TGTGCCAGCAGCCCCCCTGCCGGGACTAGTAGCTACGAGCAGTACTTC. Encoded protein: CASSPPAGTSSYEQYF.

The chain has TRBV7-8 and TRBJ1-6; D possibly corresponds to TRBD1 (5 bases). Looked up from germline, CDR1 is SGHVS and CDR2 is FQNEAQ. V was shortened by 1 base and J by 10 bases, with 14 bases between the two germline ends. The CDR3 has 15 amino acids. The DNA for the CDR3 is TGTGCCAGCAGCTTAGGGGGCGGGGTTGGGTCACCCCTCCACTTT. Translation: CASSLGGGVGSPLHF.

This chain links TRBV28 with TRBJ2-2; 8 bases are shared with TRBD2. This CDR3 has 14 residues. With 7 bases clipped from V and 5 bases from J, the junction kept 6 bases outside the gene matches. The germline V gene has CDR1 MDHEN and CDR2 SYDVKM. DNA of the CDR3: TGTGCCAGCAAACGGGGGGGCCGTACCGGGGAGCTGTTTTTT. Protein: CASKRGGRTGELFF.

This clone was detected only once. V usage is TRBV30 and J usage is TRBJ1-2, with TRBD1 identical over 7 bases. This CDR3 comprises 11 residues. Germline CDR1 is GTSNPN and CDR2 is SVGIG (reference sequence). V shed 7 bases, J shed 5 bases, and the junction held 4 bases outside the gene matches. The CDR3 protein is CAFVQGYGYTF. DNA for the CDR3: TGTGCCTTCGTACAGGGGTATGGCTACACCTTC.

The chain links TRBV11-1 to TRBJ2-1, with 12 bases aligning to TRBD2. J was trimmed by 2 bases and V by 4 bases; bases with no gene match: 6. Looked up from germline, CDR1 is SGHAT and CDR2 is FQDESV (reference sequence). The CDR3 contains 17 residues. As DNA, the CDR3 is TGTGCCAGCAGCTCCGGACTAGCGGGGATCCCCTACAATGAGCAGTTCTTC. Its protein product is CASSSGLAGIPYNEQFF. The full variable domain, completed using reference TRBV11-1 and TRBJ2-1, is EAEVAQSPRYKITEKSQAVAFWCDPISGHATLYWYRQILGQGPELLVQFQDESVVDDSQLPKDRFSAERLKGVDSTLKIQPAELGDSAMYLCASSSGLAGIPYNEQFFGPGTRLTVL.

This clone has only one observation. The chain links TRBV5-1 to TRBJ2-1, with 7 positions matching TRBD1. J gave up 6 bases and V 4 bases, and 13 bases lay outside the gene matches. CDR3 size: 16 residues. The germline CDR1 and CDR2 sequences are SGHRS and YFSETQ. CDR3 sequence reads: CASSLLLGGPINEQFF. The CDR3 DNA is TGCGCCAGCAGCCTGCTACTAGGGGGCCCTATCAATGAGCAGTTCTTC.